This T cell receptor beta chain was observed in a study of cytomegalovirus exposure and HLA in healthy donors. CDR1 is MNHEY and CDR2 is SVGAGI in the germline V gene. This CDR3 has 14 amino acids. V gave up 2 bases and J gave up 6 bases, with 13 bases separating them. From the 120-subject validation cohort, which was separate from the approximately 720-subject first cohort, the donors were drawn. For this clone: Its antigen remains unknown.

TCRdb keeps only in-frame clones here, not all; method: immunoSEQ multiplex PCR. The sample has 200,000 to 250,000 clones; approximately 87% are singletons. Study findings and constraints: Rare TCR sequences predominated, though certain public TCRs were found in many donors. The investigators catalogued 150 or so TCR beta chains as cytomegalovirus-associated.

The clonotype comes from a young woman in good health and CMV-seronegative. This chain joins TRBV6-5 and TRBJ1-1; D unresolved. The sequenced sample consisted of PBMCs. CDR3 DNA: TGTGCCAGCAGTTACCCCGATCGATCCGCTGAAGCTTTCTTT. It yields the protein CASSYPDRSAEAFF.